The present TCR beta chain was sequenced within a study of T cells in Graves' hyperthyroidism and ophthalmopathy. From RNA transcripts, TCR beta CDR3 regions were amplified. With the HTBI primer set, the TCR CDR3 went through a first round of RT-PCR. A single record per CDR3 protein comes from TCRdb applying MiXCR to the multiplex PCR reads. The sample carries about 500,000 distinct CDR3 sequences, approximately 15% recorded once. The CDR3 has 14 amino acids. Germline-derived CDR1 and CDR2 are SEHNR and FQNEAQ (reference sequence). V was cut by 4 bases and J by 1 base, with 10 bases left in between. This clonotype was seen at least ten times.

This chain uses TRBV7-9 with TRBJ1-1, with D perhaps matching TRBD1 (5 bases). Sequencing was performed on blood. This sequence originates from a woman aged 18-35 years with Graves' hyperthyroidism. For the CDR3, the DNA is TGTGCCAGCAGCTGGACACTCACGAACACTGAAGCTTTCTTT. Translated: CASSWTLTNTEAFF. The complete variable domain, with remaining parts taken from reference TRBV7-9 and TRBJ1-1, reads DTGVSQNPRHKITKRGQNVTFRCDPISEHNRLYWYRQTLGQGPEFLTYFQNEAQLEKSRLLSDRFSAERPKGSFSTLEIQRTEQGDSAMYLCASSWTLTNTEAFFGQGTRLTVV.